Here is one T cell receptor beta chain with its context. It lacks a known antigen. No much larger clone exists at a distance of one base, and base qualities are not known. The sample is drawn from a study of OX40 agonist ivuxolimab in advanced cancers. About the investigation overall: The costimulatory receptor OX40 (CD134) was targeted by ivuxolimab, a fully human IgG2 agonistic monoclonal antibody. Intravenous ivuxolimab was administered to patients every 2 weeks at six dose levels: 0.01, 0.1, 0.3, 1.5, 3 and 10 mg/kg. Of the roughly 52 dose-escalation patients, hepatocellular carcinoma was present in about 20, melanoma in some 15, renal cell carcinoma in 9 and head and neck cancer in 9. A male proportion of roughly 80% and a mean age of 60 years, ranging from roughly 23 to 90, were recorded for the dose-escalation cohort. Prior anti-PD-1, anti-PD-L1 or anti-CTLA-4 therapy was permitted, and 40% of dose-escalation patients had received checkpoint inhibitors. Three dose-escalation patients achieved partial responses, one with hepatocellular carcinoma and two with cutaneous melanoma. The point of sequencing TCRbeta in the periphery was to test whether ivuxolimab changed TCR sequence diversity and drove clonal T-cell expansion. The monotherapy dose-escalation portion (N = 52 patients) of the phase I ivuxolimab trial is reported in the paper. What the work shows at the level of the full study, not this receptor alone: Low levels of normalized T-cell clonal expansion were also seen in some nonresponding patients. Antigen specificity was not determined for the clonally expanded peripheral T cells. In the 0.1-3.0 mg/kg groups, partial responders were among the patients with the lowest normalized peripheral clonal expansion, particularly in CD8+ T cells. After ivuxolimab, expanded clones were on average more numerous among CD8+ T cells than among CD4+ T cells. At doses of 0.1 to 3.0 mg/kg, clonal expansion of both CD4+ and CD8+ T cells in blood was seen between baseline and week 6.

Genomic DNA was isolated from the sorted cells so that the TCRbeta CDR3 region could be sequenced. The immunoSEQ Assay was used for sequencing of TCRbeta CDR3 regions. TCRdb stores this immuneACCESS table with in-frame sequences only. Part of the clones is absent; in the studies checked, under half of the shortfall reflects unresolved V genes, and no reason is known for the rest. The sample table shows 70,000 to 95,000 clones, and 70% to 90% are seen once. The ten top clones hold about 0.8% of the sample. The trial excluded patients who had a history of autoimmune disease or were on systemic immunosuppression. Peripheral blood for TCR sequencing was collected from all dose cohorts at baseline, on cycle 4 day 1, and on cycle 7 day 1. The samples were drawn from a first-in-human, open-label, multicenter phase I dose-escalation trial of ivuxolimab. Adults with locally advanced or metastatic head and neck squamous cell, hepatocellular, melanoma or renal cell carcinoma were enrolled in the trial. Before TCR sequencing, CD4+ T cells and CD8+ T cells from peripheral blood were sorted into separate populations.

The sequence derives from an adult with an advanced solid tumor such as melanoma, head and neck, liver or kidney cancer. This material consisted of CD4+ or CD8+ T cells sorted from blood, taken in a trial of the OX40 agonist ivuxolimab.

The CDR3 corresponds to CASTQGNIQYF. Here is the DNA: TGTGCCAGCACTCAGGGAAACATTCAGTACTTC. The rearrangement combines TRBV28 with TRBJ2-4; perhaps TRBD1 is the D gene, with 5 bases matching. Cut back by 7 bases and 6 bases, the V and J ends lie 7 bases apart. The germline V gene specifies MDHEN as CDR1 and SYDVKM as CDR2. The CDR3 runs 11 residues from the cysteine to the phenylalanine. This entry keeps only the CDR3 DNA: 33 bases, framed from base 1. Here the CDR3 is joined to the reference TRBV28 and TRBJ2-4 genes, and the full variable domain is: DVKVTQSSRYLVKRTGEKVFLECVQDMDHENMFWYRQDPGLGLRLIYFSYDVKMKEKGDIPEGYSVSREKKERFSLILESASTNQTSMYLCASTQGNIQYFGAGTRLSVL.